The next 7 T cell receptor beta chains were all read from a single sample in a study of cytomegalovirus exposure and HLA in healthy donors. The primer mix had 60 Vbeta and 13 Jbeta primers. Assay used: immunoSEQ multiplex PCR; TCRdb lists only in-frame clones, some missing. Here the sample spans approximately 160,000 clones, about 71% being singletons. The specimen was PBMCs. These receptors all come from a man in his fifties or sixties in good health and CMV-seronegative.

J is TRBJ2-5 and V is TRBV29-1, with 7 bases identical to TRBD1. From germline, CDR1 is SQVTM and CDR2 ANQGSEA. This CDR3 spans 13 amino acids. J was trimmed by 4 bases and V by 8 bases; bases with no gene match: 10. The CDR3 nucleotides read TGCAGCTCCCTTTCGAGACAGGGAGAGACCCAGTACTTC. It encodes CSSLSRQGETQYF. The full variable domain, with the rest looked up from reference TRBV29-1 and TRBJ2-5, is SAVISQKPSRDICQRGTSLTIQCQVDSQVTMMFWYRQQPGQSLTLIATANQGSEATYESGFVIDKFPISRPNLTFSTLTVSNMSPEDSSIYLCSSLSRQGETQYFGPGTRLLVL.

The chain recombines TRBV27 with TRBJ2-7; 8 positions match TRBD1. This CDR3 has 13 amino acids. V lost 3 bases and J lost 3; bases outside the gene matches: 1. Germline V gene data show CDR1 as MNHEY and CDR2 as SMNVEV (reference sequence). CDR3 amino acids: CASSLGQDYEQYF. The CDR3 DNA reads as TGTGCCAGCAGTTTGGGACAGGACTACGAGCAGTACTTC.

V usage is TRBV18 and J usage is TRBJ2-5; no firm D call. Trimming shortened V by 2 bases and J by 5 bases, and 3 bases separated the two germline ends. Germline CDR1 and CDR2: KGHSH and LQKENI. The length of the CDR3 is 11 residues. The CDR3 spells CASSPGETQYF. The CDR3 DNA follows: TGTGCCAGCTCACCAGGCGAGACCCAGTACTTC.

This chain uses TRBV27 with TRBJ2-3; D unresolved. Germline CDR1 reads MNHEY; CDR2 reads SMNVEV (reference sequence). V lost 0 bases to trimming and J lost 4 bases, with 11 bases between them. There are 15 residues in the CDR3. The CDR3: CASSLSVDLSDTQYF. For the CDR3, the DNA is TGTGCCAGCAGTTTATCTGTAGATCTATCAGATACGCAGTATTTT.

CDR3 sequence: CASSPGQSSGYTF. The CDR3 DNA sequence: TGTGCCAGCTCACCCGGACAGAGCTCGGGCTACACCTTC. The genes are TRBV18 and TRBJ1-2, with D possibly matching TRBD1 (6 bases). V gave up 3 bases and J gave up 8 bases, with 13 bases separating them. There are 13 residues in the CDR3. Germline CDR1 is KGHSH and CDR2 is LQKENI.

This clone occurred a few times. The chain is built from TRBV6-5 and TRBJ1-2; the D gene is possibly TRBD1 (5 bases). This CDR3 comprises 12 residues. Germline V gives CDR1 MNHEY, CDR2 SVGAGI. V was shortened by 5 bases and J by 8 bases, with 12 bases between the two germline ends. CDR3 sequence: CASSPDSRGYTF. DNA for the CDR3: TGTGCCAGCAGTCCCGACAGCAGGGGCTACACCTTC.

The V call is TRBV5-6, the J call TRBJ2-7; D is uncertain. The CDR3 length is 13 residues. V gave up 2 bases and J gave up 4 bases, with 10 bases separating them. Germline CDR1 and CDR2: SGHDT and YYEEEE. The CDR3: CASSLATEYEQYF. CDR3 DNA: TGTGCCAGCAGCTTAGCCACAGAGTACGAGCAGTACTTC.